This is a list of T cell receptor beta chains from one sample in a study of T cells in Graves' hyperthyroidism and ophthalmopathy. From the multiplex PCR reads, TCRdb called clonotypes with MiXCR, one entry per CDR3 protein. Seen here are hundreds of thousands of distinct CDR3 sequences, about 35% observed once, and the top ten hold approximately 31%. Sequenced input: blood. All receptors derive from a woman aged 40 to 49 with Graves' hyperthyroidism. Each CDR3 is given with its conserved first and last residue. The D gene is left open where the match is weak. Some rows mark clone size as missing; the rest say once, few, many or name a class of expanded clone.

CDR3aa: CASSDSSSGNTIYF
CDR3nt: TGCGCCAGCAGTGACAGCTCCTCTGGAAACACCATATATTTT
j_gene: TRBJ1-3
v_gene: TRBV10-1
d_gene: NA
abundance: many

CDR3aa: CASSNQGMAYGANVLTF
CDR3nt: TGTGCCAGCAGTAACCAGGGAATGGCCTACGGGGCCAACGTCCTGACTTTC
j_gene: TRBJ2-6
v_gene: TRBV7-9
d_gene: NA
abundance: NA

CDR3aa: CASSDGTLTSPGRIYEQYF
CDR3nt: TGTGCCAGCAGCGATGGAACCCTTACCTCCCCGGGGCGAATCTACGAGCAGTACTTC
j_gene: TRBJ2-7
v_gene: TRBV7-3
d_gene: NA
abundance: NA

CDR3aa: CAITQDANYGYTF
CDR3nt: TGTGCCATCACCCAGGACGCGAACTATGGCTACACCTTC
j_gene: TRBJ1-2
v_gene: TRBV10-3
d_gene: NA
abundance: many

CDR3aa: CATGPDYGYTF
CDR3nt: TGTGCCACGGGGCCGGACTATGGCTACACCTTC
j_gene: TRBJ1-2
v_gene: TRBV2
d_gene: NA
abundance: NA

CDR3aa: CAIKGDDEQYF
CDR3nt: TGTGCCATCAAGGGGGACGACGAGCAGTACTTC
j_gene: TRBJ2-7
v_gene: TRBV10-3
d_gene: NA
abundance: NA

CDR3aa: CASRTEGGGGHEQYF
CDR3nt: TGTGCCAGCAGAACGGAGGGAGGGGGAGGACACGAGCAGTACTTC
j_gene: TRBJ2-7
v_gene: TRBV6-5
d_gene: NA
abundance: few

CDR3aa: CASSFGRRNTEAFF
CDR3nt: TGTGCCAGCAGTTTCGGCAGAAGGAACACTGAAGCTTTCTTT
j_gene: TRBJ1-1
v_gene: TRBV2
d_gene: NA
abundance: few

CDR3aa: CASSRSGTTEQYF
CDR3nt: TGTGCCAGCAGCAGGTCCGGGACAACCGAGCAGTACTTC
j_gene: TRBJ2-7
v_gene: TRBV12-3/TRBV12-4
d_gene: NA
abundance: NA

CDR3aa: CASSRTARVYTF
CDR3nt: TGTGCCAGCAGCCGGACAGCACGAGTCTACACCTTC
j_gene: TRBJ1-2
v_gene: TRBV6-5
d_gene: NA
abundance: once

CDR3aa: CASSLIRDSKETQYF
CDR3nt: TGCGCCAGCAGCTTAATTCGGGACAGCAAAGAGACCCAGTACTTC
j_gene: TRBJ2-5
v_gene: TRBV5-1
d_gene: TRBD1
abundance: NA

CDR3aa: CATSSTQGRLWDTF
CDR3nt: TGTGCCACCAGCTCTACCCAAGGGAGATTATGGGACACCTTC
j_gene: TRBJ1-2
v_gene: TRBV15
d_gene: NA
abundance: NA

CDR3aa: CASSLSRKNTEAFF
CDR3nt: TGTGCCAGCAGTTTATCCCGTAAGAACACTGAAGCTTTCTTT
j_gene: TRBJ1-1
v_gene: TRBV6-6
d_gene: NA
abundance: NA

CDR3aa: CSASLGGRALANEQFF
CDR3nt: TGCAGTGCCAGCCTTGGTGGGAGGGCCTTGGCTAATGAGCAGTTCTTC
j_gene: TRBJ2-1
v_gene: TRBV20-1
d_gene: TRBD2
abundance: NA

CDR3aa: CASSLVGFHAATNEKLFF
CDR3nt: TGTGCCAGCAGCTTAGTGGGGTTCCACGCTGCAACTAATGAAAAACTGTTTTTT
j_gene: TRBJ1-4
v_gene: TRBV13
d_gene: NA
abundance: few

CDR3aa: CASSFQGTGGQPQHF
CDR3nt: TGTGCCAGCAGCTTTCAGGGTACCGGGGGACAGCCCCAGCATTTT
j_gene: TRBJ1-5
v_gene: TRBV5-5
d_gene: NA
abundance: NA

CDR3aa: CASSPKDRGYNQPQHF
CDR3nt: TGTGCCAGTAGTCCCAAGGACAGGGGGTACAATCAGCCCCAGCATTTT
j_gene: TRBJ1-5
v_gene: TRBV19
d_gene: TRBD1
abundance: many

CDR3aa: CSAETGHQPQYF
CDR3nt: TGCAGCGCAGAGACAGGTCATCAGCCCCAGTACTTC
j_gene: TRBJ2-5
v_gene: TRBV29-1
d_gene: NA
abundance: NA

CDR3aa: CSVELPSGANVLTF
CDR3nt: TGCAGCGTTGAGTTACCCTCTGGGGCCAACGTCCTGACTTTC
j_gene: TRBJ2-6
v_gene: TRBV29-1
d_gene: NA
abundance: many

CDR3aa: CAIHGPGNTIYF
CDR3nt: TGTGCCATCCACGGACCGGGAAACACCATATATTTT
j_gene: TRBJ1-3
v_gene: TRBV10-3
d_gene: NA
abundance: few

CDR3aa: CASSPSGTANSPLHF
CDR3nt: TGTGCCAGCAGCCCCTCCGGGACAGCTAATTCACCCCTCCACTTT
j_gene: TRBJ1-6
v_gene: TRBV7-3
d_gene: TRBD1
abundance: many

CDR3aa: CASSPVEEGEKLFF
CDR3nt: TGTGCCAGCTCACCAGTAGAGGAAGGTGAAAAACTGTTTTTT
j_gene: TRBJ1-4
v_gene: TRBV18
d_gene: NA
abundance: NA

CDR3aa: CASSQQPGTGGSYEQYF
CDR3nt: TGCGCCAGCAGCCAACAGCCCGGGACAGGGGGCTCCTACGAGCAGTACTTC
j_gene: TRBJ2-7
v_gene: TRBV7-9
d_gene: TRBD1
abundance: NA

CDR3aa: CASSLNSIEYGYTF
CDR3nt: TGTGCCAGCAGCTTAAACTCGATAGAATATGGCTACACCTTC
j_gene: TRBJ1-2
v_gene: TRBV7-9
d_gene: NA
abundance: many

CDR3aa: CASSRGGFSTDTQYF
CDR3nt: TGTGCCAGCAGCCGCGGTGGGTTTAGCACAGATACGCAGTATTTT
j_gene: TRBJ2-3
v_gene: TRBV7-9
d_gene: NA
abundance: NA

CDR3aa: CASSLRGQLTNEKLFF
CDR3nt: TGTGCCAGCAGTTTACGGGGACAGCTAACTAATGAAAAACTGTTTTTT
j_gene: TRBJ1-4
v_gene: TRBV9
d_gene: TRBD1
abundance: NA

CDR3aa: CPSTSPRQGEYQPQHF
CDR3nt: TGCCCCTCCACTTCCCCACGTCAGGGGGAGTATCAGCCCCAGCATTTT
j_gene: TRBJ1-5
v_gene: TRBV19
d_gene: TRBD1
abundance: NA

CDR3aa: CSARGLAGGSSYEQYF
CDR3nt: TGCAGTGCTAGAGGGCTAGCGGGAGGGAGCTCCTACGAGCAGTACTTC
j_gene: TRBJ2-7
v_gene: TRBV20-1
d_gene: TRBD2
abundance: few

CDR3aa: CSARDGTSGISNEQFF
CDR3nt: TGCAGTGCTAGAGATGGGACTAGCGGGATTTCGAATGAGCAGTTCTTC
j_gene: TRBJ2-1
v_gene: TRBV20-1
d_gene: TRBD2
abundance: NA

CDR3aa: CATSRPKPGQGTEQYF
CDR3nt: TGTGCCACCAGCAGACCTAAACCGGGACAGGGAACCGAGCAGTACTTC
j_gene: TRBJ2-7
v_gene: TRBV15
d_gene: TRBD1
abundance: NA

CDR3aa: CATSDAEGTQYF
CDR3nt: TGTGCCACCAGTGATGCCGAAGGGACCCAGTACTTC
j_gene: TRBJ2-5
v_gene: TRBV24-1
d_gene: NA
abundance: NA

CDR3aa: CASSLQVSTIYF
CDR3nt: TGTGCCAGCAGCTTACAAGTAAGCACCATATATTTT
j_gene: TRBJ1-3
v_gene: TRBV13
d_gene: NA
abundance: NA

CDR3aa: CASSLPPGQTNTEAFF
CDR3nt: TGTGCCAGCAGCTTACCCCCGGGACAGACGAACACTGAAGCTTTCTTT
j_gene: TRBJ1-1
v_gene: TRBV7-9
d_gene: TRBD1
abundance: many

CDR3aa: CASTPSGNTEAFF
CDR3nt: TGTGCCAGCACCCCGTCCGGGAACACTGAAGCTTTCTTT
j_gene: TRBJ1-1
v_gene: TRBV27
d_gene: NA
abundance: NA

CDR3aa: CASREGTGGTEAFF
CDR3nt: TGTGCCAGCAGAGAGGGGACAGGGGGCACTGAAGCTTTCTTT
j_gene: TRBJ1-1
v_gene: TRBV2
d_gene: TRBD1
abundance: many

CDR3aa: CASSYSNRHNQPQHF
CDR3nt: TGTGCCAGCAGTTACTCGAACAGACACAATCAGCCCCAGCATTTT
j_gene: TRBJ1-5
v_gene: TRBV10-3
d_gene: NA
abundance: NA

CDR3aa: CASRLGQGRGGYTF
CDR3nt: TGTGCCAGCAGGCTAGGACAGGGTCGGGGTGGCTACACCTTC
j_gene: TRBJ1-2
v_gene: TRBV28
d_gene: TRBD1
abundance: few

CDR3aa: CATGYSAGGGQPQHF
CDR3nt: TGTGCCACCGGCTACTCCGCAGGGGGCGGGCAGCCCCAGCATTTT
j_gene: TRBJ1-5
v_gene: TRBV15
d_gene: TRBD1
abundance: many

CDR3aa: CASSASDSPYGYTF
CDR3nt: TGTGCCAGTAGTGCCTCGGACAGTCCTTATGGCTACACCTTC
j_gene: TRBJ1-2
v_gene: TRBV19
d_gene: NA
abundance: many

CDR3aa: CASSRPQPGQGDYGYTF
CDR3nt: TGTGCCAGCAGCCGCCCCCAACCGGGACAGGGGGACTATGGCTACACCTTC
j_gene: TRBJ1-2
v_gene: TRBV3-1
d_gene: TRBD1
abundance: few

CDR3aa: CASSVQGLNGYTF
CDR3nt: TGTGCCAGCAGTGTCCAGGGTCTGAATGGCTACACCTTC
j_gene: TRBJ1-2
v_gene: TRBV6-5
d_gene: NA
abundance: many

CDR3aa: CATSRGRGETQYF
CDR3nt: TGTGCCACCAGCAGAGGTCGGGGGGAGACCCAGTACTTC
j_gene: TRBJ2-5
v_gene: TRBV15
d_gene: NA
abundance: many

CDR3aa: CSVTGLAGFAETQYF
CDR3nt: TGCAGCGTTACAGGACTAGCGGGGTTTGCAGAGACCCAGTACTTC
j_gene: TRBJ2-5
v_gene: TRBV29-1
d_gene: TRBD2
abundance: many

CDR3aa: CASGTSYQETQYF
CDR3nt: TGCGCCAGCGGGACCTCGTACCAAGAGACCCAGTACTTC
j_gene: TRBJ2-5
v_gene: TRBV10-2
d_gene: NA
abundance: many

CDR3aa: CATSLTGTGISDTQYF
CDR3nt: TGTGCCACCAGTTTAACCGGGACAGGGATTTCTGATACGCAGTATTTT
j_gene: TRBJ2-3
v_gene: TRBV24-1
d_gene: TRBD1
abundance: NA

CDR3aa: CASSPDGQRAVGNTIYF
CDR3nt: TGTGCCAGCTCACCAGATGGACAGAGGGCGGTCGGAAACACCATATATTTT
j_gene: TRBJ1-3
v_gene: TRBV7-2
d_gene: NA
abundance: NA

CDR3aa: CASSPLGSTEAFF
CDR3nt: TGTGCCAGCAGTCCCCTCGGGTCAACTGAAGCTTTCTTT
j_gene: TRBJ1-1
v_gene: TRBV6-5
d_gene: NA
abundance: NA

CDR3aa: CATGVGDYGYTF
CDR3nt: TGTGCCACCGGGGTCGGGGACTATGGCTACACCTTC
j_gene: TRBJ1-2
v_gene: TRBV6-5
d_gene: NA
abundance: NA

CDR3aa: CASRAIGAYTGELFF
CDR3nt: TGTGCCAGCAGGGCCATCGGGGCCTACACCGGGGAGCTGTTTTTT
j_gene: TRBJ2-2
v_gene: TRBV25-1
d_gene: NA
abundance: NA

CDR3aa: CASSTTSGSIVEQYF
CDR3nt: TGTGCCAGCAGCACAACTAGCGGGAGCATTGTCGAGCAGTACTTC
j_gene: TRBJ2-7
v_gene: TRBV7-2
d_gene: TRBD2
abundance: many

CDR3aa: CASSVTGSYGYTF
CDR3nt: TGTGCCAGTAGTGTCACAGGGAGCTATGGCTACACCTTC
j_gene: TRBJ1-2
v_gene: TRBV19
d_gene: NA
abundance: NA

CDR3aa: CASSQDRAGQETQYF
CDR3nt: TGCGCCAGCAGCCAAGATCGGGCGGGGCAAGAGACCCAGTACTTC
j_gene: TRBJ2-5
v_gene: TRBV4-3
d_gene: NA
abundance: many

CDR3aa: CASSPRQAINEKLFF
CDR3nt: TGCGCCAGCAGCCCGCGACAGGCCATTAATGAAAAACTGTTTTTT
j_gene: TRBJ1-4
v_gene: TRBV4-1
d_gene: NA
abundance: few

CDR3aa: CASNGNGSTDTQYF
CDR3nt: TGTGCCAGCAATGGCAATGGGAGCACAGATACGCAGTATTTT
j_gene: TRBJ2-3
v_gene: TRBV25-1
d_gene: NA
abundance: few